The 21 T cell receptor beta chains below all came from one sample that was sequenced in a study of blood T cells in healthy people across ages. A second PCR, run for about 7 to 11 cycles, used a sample-barcoded 5' primer plus a J-beta primer mix. TCRdb reprocessed the 5' RACE reads with MiXCR, giving one entry per CDR3 protein. The sample includes 600,000 or so distinct CDR3 sequences, under 55% seen only once; the top ten take just under 25%. Input material: blood. These receptors originate from an elderly man in good health.

Ten or more counts support this clonotype. The chain recombines TRBV2 with TRBJ2-3, with 8 bases aligning to TRBD1. The CDR3 is made up of 15 amino acids. Germline CDR1 reads SNHLY; CDR2 reads FYNNEI. Trimming at V came to 6 bases and at J to 3 bases, leaving 8 bases not matched to a gene. The CDR3 loop reads CASSFQGAGTDTQYF. DNA of the CDR3: TGTGCCAGCAGCTTTCAGGGGGCAGGTACAGATACGCAGTATTTT.

This chain's CDR3 is CASSLTTGRGGRKTQYF. The CDR3 DNA sequence: TGTGCCAGCAGCTTAACAACGGGTCGGGGGGGCAGGAAGACCCAGTACTTC. The genes are TRBV7-2 and TRBJ2-5, with TRBD2 identical over 8 bases. J was trimmed by 6 bases and V by 2 bases; bases with no gene match: 14. Germline V gives CDR1 SGHTA, CDR2 FQGNSA. The CDR3 runs to 17 residues.

The CDR3 DNA reads TGTGCCAGCTCACAGGCTCTTATAACTAGGGGCGAGCAGTACTTC. Translation: CASSQALITRGEQYF. This chain uses TRBV18 with TRBJ2-7; D may match TRBD1 or TRBD2 (5 bases each). Germline lookup yields CDR1 KGHSH and CDR2 LQKENI. CDR3 length equals 15 residues. V lost 4 bases, J lost 6 bases, and 19 bases lay in between.

The chain recombines TRBV6-1 with TRBJ2-7; unclear D gene. V was cut by 0 bases and J by 2 bases, with 8 bases left in between. The CDR3 covers 14 residues. Germline-derived CDR1 and CDR2 are MNHNS and SASEGT. This CDR3 is CASSEADGTYEQYF. The DNA of the CDR3 is TGTGCCAGCAGTGAAGCGGACGGAACCTACGAGCAGTACTTC.

As regards this clonotype: A much larger clone lies a single base off, so this may be a read error. V and J are TRBV12-3 or TRBV12-4 and TRBJ2-3, with a weak D call TRBD1 (6 bases). This CDR3 has 13 residues. For the CDR3, the DNA is TGTGCCAGCAGTTTATTGGGGGCAGATGCGCAGTATTTT. It encodes CASSLLGADAQYF.

The chain joins TRBV11-2 to TRBJ2-3; 8 bases agree with TRBD2. CDR3 size: 16 residues. Trimming removed 1 base from V and 4 bases from J; junction bases left unmatched: 7. The germline CDR1 and CDR2 sequences are SGHAT and FQNNGV. CDR3 DNA: TGTGCCAGCAGCTTAGGTGCGGGAGGCTGGGCAGATACGCAGTATTTT. Amino acids: CASSLGAGGWADTQYF. Filled out from reference TRBV11-2 and TRBJ2-3, the complete variable domain reads EAGVAQSPRYKIIEKRQSVAFWCNPISGHATLYWYQQILGQGPKLLIQFQNNGVVDDSQLPKDRFSAERLKGVDSTLKIQPAKLEDSAVYLCASSLGAGGWADTQYFGPGTRLTVL.

This clonotype was picked up a small number of times. The chain carries TRBV15 and TRBJ2-5; D may be TRBD1 (7 bases). Trimming pared 1 base from V and 5 bases from J, leaving 11 bases between. CDR1 is LNHNV, CDR2 YYDKDF, per germline (reference sequence). CDR3 length: 14 residues. CDR3 amino acids: CATSRGGTDETQYF. In nucleotides, the CDR3 is TGTGCCACCAGCAGAGGCGGGACAGACGAGACCCAGTACTTC.

This sequence joins TRBV7-2 and TRBJ2-3; a weak D match, TRBD1 (6 bases). The CDR3 extends over 16 amino acids. CDR1 is SGHTA and CDR2 is FQGNSA in the germline V gene. V lost 8 bases and J lost 0, with 18 bases in between. In nucleotides, the CDR3 is TGTGCCAGCCGGACAAGGACAGCAACTAGCACAGATACGCAGTATTTT. Protein product: CASRTRTATSTDTQYF.

This chain links TRBV19 with TRBJ1-2, with D unclear. Trimming removed 5 bases from V and 4 bases from J, with 14 bases in between. The CDR3 runs to 14 residues. Germline V gene lookup returns CDR1 LNHDA and CDR2 SQIVND (reference sequence). Here the CDR3 reads CASSLSTSGYGYTF. The CDR3 nucleotides read TGTGCCAGTAGTCTCTCGACTTCTGGCTATGGCTACACCTTC.

This clonotype appeared a few times. The J gene is TRBJ2-7, the V gene TRBV10-3; the match to TRBD2 covers 8 bases. Germline assignment: CDR1 ENHRY and CDR2 SYGVKD. V shed 9 bases and J 3 bases; nucleotides not matched to a gene: 7. The CDR3 consists of 13 residues. The CDR3 nucleotides are TGTGCCATATCTTCCGGGACTAGCTACGAGCAGTACTTC. Translating gives CAISSGTSYEQYF.

This clonotype was seen only a few times. This chain joins TRBV4-3 and TRBJ2-7; maybe TRBD1 (5 bases). Per germline, CDR1 LGHNA and CDR2 YSLEER. The CDR3 contains 15 residues. V lost 1 base to trimming and J lost 3 bases, with 13 bases between them. As DNA, the CDR3 is TGCGCCAGCAGCCAAGCGGCGACAGATATCTACGAGCAGTACTTC. This translates into CASSQAATDIYEQYF.

As to this clonotype: It may be a read error: a sequence one base away is much more abundant. The rearrangement joins TRBV5-1 to TRBJ2-1; 9 bases align to TRBD2. The DNA end is more similar to TRBJ2-7, so the J call may be wrong. The CDR3 extends over 16 amino acids. Germline CDR1 and CDR2: SGHRS and YFSETQ. CDR3 sequence reads: CASSLEASGTYNEQYF. The CDR3 coding sequence is TGCGCCAGCAGCTTGGAAGCTAGCGGGACTTACAATGAGCAGTACTTC.

The chain uses TRBV27 and TRBJ1-6; the D gene is possibly TRBD1 (5 bases). The ends were cut back, 5 bases at V and 9 bases at J, with 14 bases in the middle. The CDR3 has 14 residues. Germline CDR1 is MNHEY and CDR2 is SMNVEV (reference sequence). The CDR3 nucleotides read TGTGCCAGCAGTGCCGGGACCGGCGGTTCACCCCTCCACTTT. This translates into CASSAGTGGSPLHF.

This chain uses TRBV20-1 with TRBJ2-1, with 12 nucleotides matching TRBD2. The CDR3 has 14 amino acids. The J segment lost 6 bases and the V segment lost 2 bases, leaving 2 bases of the junction unmatched. CDR1 is DFQATT and CDR2 is SNEGSKA in the germline V gene (reference sequence). CDR3 sequence reads: CSARKTSGSNEQFF. CDR3 DNA sequence: TGCAGTGCTAGAAAGACTAGCGGGAGCAATGAGCAGTTCTTC.

The rearrangement uses TRBV20-1 and TRBJ1-1; the match to TRBD1 covers 8 bases. With 5 bases clipped from V and 0 bases from J, the junction kept 5 bases outside the gene matches. There are 14 residues in the CDR3. Per the germline V gene, CDR1 is DFQATT and CDR2 is SNEGSKA (reference sequence). This chain's CDR3 is CSARRTGMNTEAFF. The CDR3 nucleotides are TGCAGTGCTCGGCGGACAGGGATGAACACTGAAGCTTTCTTT.

The V call is TRBV3-1, the J call TRBJ1-1, with D tentatively TRBD1 (6 bases). V was shortened by 4 bases and J by 3 bases, with 12 bases between the two germline ends. The length of the CDR3 is 14 residues. CDR1 and CDR2 from the germline V gene are LGHDT and YNNKEL (reference sequence). The CDR3 DNA is TGTGCCAGCAGCCCTCGGGGGCATGACACTGAAGCTTTCTTT. Residues: CASSPRGHDTEAFF.

The chain combines TRBV7-2 with TRBJ2-1, with D uncertain. The CDR3 covers 12 residues. Germline lookup yields CDR1 SGHTA and CDR2 FQGNSA. The germline V and J ends were trimmed by 7 bases and 9 bases, with 13 bases remaining between them. CDR3 amino acids: CASTLIGSEQFF. The CDR3, as DNA: TGTGCCAGCACCCTGATCGGTAGTGAGCAGTTCTTC.

This clonotype has only a few counts. The rearrangement uses TRBV7-2 and TRBJ2-3, with D perhaps TRBD2 (7 bases). The CDR3 length is 16 residues. V dropped 1 base and J dropped 2 bases, with 13 bases sitting between them. Germline-derived CDR1 and CDR2 are SGHTA and FQGNSA. CDR3 residues: CASSLEGGGHTDTQYF. CDR3 sequence (DNA): TGTGCCAGCAGCTTAGAAGGCGGGGGCCACACAGATACGCAGTATTTT.

This clonotype was recorded only once. Since a much larger clone is just one base distant, this may be a read error. The chain uses TRBV7-9 and TRBJ2-5, with D tentatively TRBD1 or TRBD2 (6 bases each). This CDR3 has 14 amino acids. The ends were cut back, 3 bases at V and 11 bases at J, with 19 bases in the middle. Germline values: CDR1 SEHNR, CDR2 FQNEAQ (reference sequence). The CDR3 sequence: CASSLGGLYNEQYF. In nucleotides, the CDR3 is TGTGCCAGCAGCTTGGGGGGCCTCTACAATGAGCAGTACTTC.

The genes are TRBV12-3 or TRBV12-4 and TRBJ2-4; a possible D gene is TRBD2 (7 bases). The V and J ends lost 3 bases and 8 bases respectively, with 14 bases between them. This CDR3 is 14 amino acids long. Written as DNA, the CDR3 is TGTGCCAGCAGTTTCTCGGGGGGCGGGGACATTCAGTACTTC. Its protein product is CASSFSGGGDIQYF.

This chain joins TRBV27 and TRBJ2-5, with TRBD2 identical over 12 bases. CDR3 length: 18 residues. V shed 2 bases, J shed 11 bases, and the junction held 18 bases outside the gene matches. Germline V gene sequence: CDR1 MNHEY, CDR2 SMNVEV (reference sequence). CDR3 loop: CASSLPILAGGPVREQYF. The CDR3 DNA follows: TGTGCCAGCAGTTTACCTATCCTAGCGGGGGGGCCGGTAAGAGAGCAGTACTTC.